This T cell receptor beta chain came from a study of T cells in Graves' hyperthyroidism and ophthalmopathy. Whole-study findings and limits: Most thyroid-expanded clonotypes above 0.001 were also found in blood. Model output signaled ophthalmopathy a median 6.5 months ahead of onset.

The CDR3 regions of TCR beta were amplified from RNA transcripts. HTBI primers drove first-round RT-PCR of the TCR CDR3. TCRdb reanalysed the multiplex PCR reads using MiXCR and keeps one entry per CDR3 protein. The profile covers more than 500,000 distinct CDR3 sequences, with 46% appearing a single time and around 47% taken by the ten largest. Clinicians diagnosed patients from clinical symptoms, serum thyroxine and TRAb, thyroid ultrasound and orbital computed tomography. Germline loops: CDR1 LGHNA, CDR2 YSLEER. The CDR3 contains 15 residues. V was pared by 1 base and J by 5 bases, with 14 bases between. In its sample, this clonotype was seen many times. Its specificity is unknown.

The chain links TRBV4-3 to TRBJ1-1, with D uncertain. The sequence came from an adult woman with Graves' disease, either hyperthyroidism or ophthalmopathy (not recorded which). Sequenced input: peripheral blood or thyroid tissue (not recorded which). CDR3 amino acids: CASSQGWGTVTEAFF. The CDR3, as DNA: TGCGCCAGCAGCCAAGGATGGGGAACTGTGACTGAAGCTTTCTTT.